The 18 T cell receptor beta chains reported below all come from one sample, sequenced in a study of blood T cell repertoires in COVID-19. The assay was immunoSEQ multiplex PCR, and TCRdb's table has in-frame clones only and misses some. The sample has roughly 80,000 clones; approximately 89% are singletons. What was sequenced was peripheral blood. The receptors were sampled from a woman in her sixties with acute or convalescent COVID-19.

The J gene is TRBJ1-1, the V gene TRBV12-5, with a weak D call TRBD1 (6 bases). CDR3 length: 12 amino acids. The germline CDR1 and CDR2 sequences are LGHNT and FRNRAP. V was clipped by 5 bases and J by 5 bases, with 9 bases between them. CDR3 coding DNA: TGTGCTAGTGGTCTCGGACAGACTGAAGCTTTCTTT. Translating it yields CASGLGQTEAFF. Full variable domain (outside the CDR3, taken from reference TRBV12-5 and TRBJ1-1): DARVTQTPRHKVTEMGQEVTMRCQPILGHNTVFWYRQTMMQGLELLAYFRNRAPLDDSGMPKDRFSAEMPDATLATLKIQPSEPRDSAVYFCASGLGQTEAFFGQGTRLTVV.

The CDR3 is CASSLTVPETQYF. DNA for the CDR3: TGTGCCAGCAGCTTAACGGTACCTGAGACCCAGTACTTC. The V call is TRBV7-9, the J call TRBJ2-5; unclear D gene. The germline CDR1 and CDR2 sequences are SEHNR and FQNEAQ (reference sequence). Between the trimmed V and J ends, which lost 2 bases and 5 bases, there was a span of 9 bases. This CDR3 comprises 13 residues.

The genes are TRBV28 and TRBJ2-7; 7 positions match TRBD2. V was pared by 7 bases and J by 2 bases, with 8 bases of the junction left unmatched. This CDR3 is built from 14 residues. Germline loops: CDR1 MDHEN, CDR2 SYDVKM. CDR3 sequence (DNA): TGTGCCAGCACAGAAGCGGGGTCGCCCTACGAGCAGTACTTC. This translates into CASTEAGSPYEQYF.

V is TRBV28 and J is TRBJ1-2; 7 bases are a match to TRBD1. Losses at the gene ends were 4 bases for V and 4 bases for J; bases not matched to a gene: 3. CDR1 is MDHEN, CDR2 SYDVKM, per germline. CDR3 length equals 13 residues. The CDR3 nucleotides are TGTGCCAGCAGTTCTCAGGGGGGCTATGGCTACACCTTC. This gives the protein CASSSQGGYGYTF.

The chain recombines TRBV7-2 with TRBJ2-5, with 8 bases aligning to TRBD2. The V and J ends lost 3 bases and 5 bases, in that order; junction bases with no gene match: 8. The CDR3 totals 15 residues. CDR1 SGHTA and CDR2 FQGNSA come from the germline V gene. The CDR3 coding sequence is TGTGCCAGCAGCTTGAGCGGGAGTATTATGGAGACCCAGTACTTC. Translated: CASSLSGSIMETQYF.

This chain links TRBV2 with TRBJ2-5; no firm D call. V lost 3 bases, J lost 0 bases, and 5 bases lay in between. Germline V gene data show CDR1 as SNHLY and CDR2 as FYNNEI. The CDR3 totals 13 residues. The CDR3 is CASSDADQETQYF. The CDR3 DNA reads as TGTGCCAGCAGTGACGCAGACCAAGAGACCCAGTACTTC.

This clone was recorded only once. The V gene is TRBV4-2, the J gene TRBJ1-4; D unresolved. The CDR3 is 13 amino acids. Germline V gene lookup returns CDR1 LGHNA and CDR2 YNFKEQ. V gave up 0 bases and J gave up 8 bases, with 7 bases separating them. DNA of the CDR3: TGTGCCAGCAGCCAAGAAATCGGGGAAAAACTGTTTTTT. Translation: CASSQEIGEKLFF.

CDR3 amino acids: CASSPMGHGNNQPQHF. For the CDR3, the DNA is TGTGCCAGCAGTCCCATGGGGCACGGAAACAATCAGCCCCAGCATTTT. The chain recombines TRBV6-6 with TRBJ1-5; TRBD1 is a possible D gene (5 bases). Trimming removed 5 bases from V and 3 bases from J, with 17 bases in between. Germline lookup yields CDR1 MNHNY and CDR2 SVGAGI (reference sequence). This CDR3 is built from 16 residues.

The rearrangement joins TRBV2 to TRBJ1-3; D is undetermined. The V end lost 6 bases, the J end lost 4 bases, and 19 bases lay between the germline ends. From germline, CDR1 is SNHLY and CDR2 FYNNEI. The CDR3 has 16 residues. The CDR3 DNA is TGTGCCAGCAGGAGCGGTCAGGCATCATTAGGAAACACCATATATTTT. Its translation: CASRSGQASLGNTIYF.

The V gene is TRBV30, the J gene TRBJ2-7; the match to TRBD1 covers 8 bases. With 5 bases clipped from V and 4 bases from J, the junction kept 7 bases outside the gene matches. Per the germline V gene, CDR1 is GTSNPN and CDR2 is SVGIG (reference sequence). The CDR3 is made up of 13 amino acids. The CDR3 DNA sequence: TGTGCCTGGGTGCCAGGGGGCCGGTACGAGCAGTACTTC. It specifies CAWVPGGRYEQYF.

The chain links TRBV7-9 to TRBJ2-1; 9 bases line up with TRBD2. The CDR3 runs to 15 residues. The junction had 4 bases not matched to a gene; V was cut back by 7 bases and J by 0 bases. Germline CDR1 is SEHNR and CDR2 is FQNEAQ (reference sequence). CDR3 sequence (DNA): TGTGCCAGCACCTTTAGCGGGAGCTCCTACAATGAGCAGTTCTTC. Its translation: CASTFSGSSYNEQFF. Supplemented by reference TRBV7-9 and TRBJ2-1, the full variable domain reads DTGVSQNPRHKITKRGQNVTFRCDPISEHNRLYWYRQTLGQGPEFLTYFQNEAQLEKSRLLSDRFSAERPKGSFSTLEIQRTEQGDSAMYLCASTFSGSSYNEQFFGPGTRLTVL.

This chain uses TRBV6-4 with TRBJ2-2; D gene ambiguous. Germline CDR1 reads MRHNA; CDR2 reads SNTAGT. The CDR3 covers 14 residues. V lost 6 bases, J lost 0 bases, and 8 bases lay in between. This CDR3 is CASRRLSNTGELFF. CDR3 DNA: TGTGCCAGCAGGAGGCTCTCGAACACCGGGGAGCTGTTTTTT.

The CDR3 DNA reads as TGTGCCAGCAGCTTAGCGTCCGGTCAGGGCTATGGCTACACCTTC. Its translation is CASSLASGQGYGYTF. The chain links TRBV7-2 to TRBJ1-2, with TRBD1 as a possible D gene (5 bases). V was clipped by 0 bases and J by 4 bases, with 12 bases between them. The germline V gene has CDR1 SGHTA and CDR2 FQGNSA. CDR3 size: 15 residues.

The chain carries TRBV7-9 and TRBJ1-4; 7 nucleotides agree with TRBD1. CDR3 size: 14 residues. J lost 2 bases, V lost 3 bases, and 0 bases had no gene match. Germline V gene lookup returns CDR1 SEHNR and CDR2 FQNEAQ (reference sequence). The CDR3 reads CASSLGQTNEKLFF. CDR3 in DNA: TGTGCCAGCAGCTTGGGACAGACTAATGAAAAACTGTTTTTT.

The chain combines TRBV6-6 with TRBJ1-5; D is unresolved. This CDR3 contains 12 residues. Germline CDR1 reads MNHNY; CDR2 reads SVGAGI (reference sequence). Trimming took 4 bases from V and 3 from J, leaving 4 bases between them. The CDR3 here is CASSLDNQPQHF. The CDR3 DNA is TGTGCCAGCAGTTTAGACAATCAGCCCCAGCATTTT.

This clone was found a few times. This chain connects TRBV5-1 to TRBJ2-7; 8 nucleotides line up with TRBD1. Trimming cost V 5 bases and J 3 bases; bases outside gene matches: 10. Germline-derived CDR1 and CDR2 are SGHRS and YFSETQ. The CDR3 extends over 15 amino acids. CDR3 region: CASSSTGVGIYEQYF. CDR3 sequence (DNA): TGCGCCAGCAGTTCGACAGGGGTGGGGATCTACGAGCAGTACTTC.

V is TRBV27 and J is TRBJ2-7, with TRBD1 identical over 8 bases. CDR1 is MNHEY and CDR2 is SMNVEV in the germline V gene (reference sequence). V lost 6 bases to trimming and J lost 4 bases; unmatched junction nucleotides: 11. The CDR3 length is 15 residues. This chain's CDR3 is CASSLTGAGIYEQYF. Here the CDR3 DNA reads TGTGCCAGCAGCCTGACAGGGGCGGGAATTTACGAGCAGTACTTC.

The chain couples TRBV3-1 (or the pseudogene TRBV3-2) to TRBJ2-7, with 8 bases matching TRBD1. The length of the CDR3 is 14 residues. V was pared by 0 bases and J by 6 bases, with 4 bases of the junction left unmatched. Germline CDR1 reads LGHDT; CDR2 reads YNNKEL (reference sequence). The CDR3 loop is CASSQEDRGTEQYF. CDR3 nucleotides: TGTGCCAGCAGCCAAGAAGACAGGGGTACCGAGCAGTACTTC.